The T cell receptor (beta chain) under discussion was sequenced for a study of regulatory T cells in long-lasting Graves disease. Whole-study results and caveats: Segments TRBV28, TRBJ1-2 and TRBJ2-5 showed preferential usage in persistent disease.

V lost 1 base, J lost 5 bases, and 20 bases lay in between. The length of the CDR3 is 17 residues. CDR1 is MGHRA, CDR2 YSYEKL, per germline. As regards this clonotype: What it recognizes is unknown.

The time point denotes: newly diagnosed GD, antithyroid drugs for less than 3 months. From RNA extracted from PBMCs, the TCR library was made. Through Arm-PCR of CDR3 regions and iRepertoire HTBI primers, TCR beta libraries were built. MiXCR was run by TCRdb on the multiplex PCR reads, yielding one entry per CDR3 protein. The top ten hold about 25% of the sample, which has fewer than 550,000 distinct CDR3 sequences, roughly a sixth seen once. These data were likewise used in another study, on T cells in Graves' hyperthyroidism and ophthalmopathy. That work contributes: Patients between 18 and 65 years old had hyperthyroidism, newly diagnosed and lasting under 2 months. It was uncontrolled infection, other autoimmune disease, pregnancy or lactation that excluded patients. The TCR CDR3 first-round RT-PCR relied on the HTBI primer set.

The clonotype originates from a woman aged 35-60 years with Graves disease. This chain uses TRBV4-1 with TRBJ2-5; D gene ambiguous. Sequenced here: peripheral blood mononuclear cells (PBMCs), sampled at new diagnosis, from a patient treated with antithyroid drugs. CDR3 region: CASSQGSRIAVWETQYF. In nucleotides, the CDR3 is TGCGCCAGCAGCCAAGGGTCTCGGATAGCAGTATGGGAGACCCAGTACTTC.